Listed below are T cell receptor beta chains from one sample, sequenced in a study of read filtering for tumor transcriptome and immune sequencing. TCRdb independently ran MiXCR on the reads; one entry per CDR3 protein. In the table there are some 140,000 distinct CDR3 sequences, about 12% of which are singletons. Sequenced input: a population of CD138-negative cells sorted from bone marrow. The receptors were gathered from a donor at least 40 years old with multiple myeloma. Both conserved end residues are part of each CDR3. A D gene is named only where the DNA matches it firmly. Rows give clone size only sometimes, using once, few, many, or a class for an expanded clone.

>-|TRBV7-2|many|TRBJ1-1
CASIPTGNTEAFF
TGTGCCAGCATCCCGACAGGGAACACTGAAGCTTTCTTT
>-|TRBV11-2|many|TRBJ2-3
CASSLDRVGTDTQYF
TGTGCCAGCAGCTTAGACAGGGTAGGAACAGATACGCAGTATTTT
>-|TRBV30|few|TRBJ2-5
CAWSDPFPEPKEAQYF
TGTGCCTGGAGTGATCCGTTCCCCGAACCCAAAGAGGCCCAGTACTTC
>TRBD2|TRBV7-9|many|TRBJ2-2
CASSPRLAGVGNTGELFF
TGTGCCAGCAGCCCCCGACTAGCGGGAGTCGGAAACACCGGGGAGCTGTTTTTT
>TRBD1|TRBV7-9|many|TRBJ2-1
CASSTDRGFWNEQFF
TGTGCCAGCAGTACAGACAGGGGCTTTTGGAATGAGCAGTTCTTC
>-|TRBV14|many|TRBJ2-1
CASSPLGIAEAYNEQFF
TGTGCCAGCAGCCCACTGGGGATAGCGGAGGCCTACAATGAGCAGTTCTTC
>-|TRBV7-9|many|TRBJ2-7
CASSVGGGEQYF
TGTGCCAGCAGCGTTGGTGGGGGAGAGCAGTACTTC
>-|TRBV12-3/TRBV12-4|many|TRBJ1-6
CASSFERTDNSPLHF
TGTGCCAGCAGTTTTGAGCGGACAGATAATTCACCCCTCCACTTT
>TRBD1|TRBV20-1|many|TRBJ1-1
CSARDGDREIFTEAFF
TGCAGTGCTAGAGATGGGGACAGGGAAATCTTCACTGAAGCTTTCTTT
>TRBD1|TRBV11-1|many|TRBJ2-5
CASSSVQGAETQYF
TGTGCCAGCAGCTCGGTGCAGGGGGCGGAGACCCAGTACTTC
>-|TRBV27|many|TRBJ2-7
CASSFLQGSYEQYF
TGTGCCAGCAGTTTCCTACAGGGCTCCTACGAGCAGTACTTC
>-|TRBV15|-|TRBJ1-4
CATSRVSPSEKLFF
TGTGCCACCAGCAGAGTCAGCCCAAGTGAAAAACTGTTTTTT
>-|TRBV7-7|few|TRBJ2-3
CASSLEVGAEADTQYF
TGTGCCAGCAGCTTAGAGGTTGGGGCCGAGGCAGATACGCAGTATTTT
>-|TRBV19|many|TRBJ2-3
CASSRDSSSGTDTQYF
TGTGCCAGTAGTAGGGACTCCTCTAGCGGCACAGATACGCAGTATTTT
>TRBD1|TRBV10-3|many|TRBJ2-1
CAISERDRAGNEQFF
TGTGCCATCAGTGAAAGGGACAGGGCGGGCAATGAGCAGTTCTTC
>-|TRBV18|many|TRBJ1-1
CASSPYVRGTSEDTEAFF
TGTGCCAGCTCACCGTACGTGAGGGGGACATCGGAGGACACTGAAGCTTTCTTT